This entry lists 22 T cell receptor beta chains sequenced from one sample in a study of T cells in Graves' hyperthyroidism and ophthalmopathy. RNA transcripts were the template for amplifying TCR beta CDR3 regions. TCR CDR3 underwent first-round RT-PCR with the HTBI primer set. Using its own MiXCR run on the multiplex PCR reads, TCRdb lists one record per CDR3 protein. The table has hundreds of thousands of distinct CDR3 sequences, over 35% seen once; the top ten hold about 9%. Sequenced material: blood. The source is a man aged 18 to 30 with Graves' hyperthyroidism.

J is TRBJ2-7 and V is TRBV2; perhaps D is TRBD1 or TRBD2 (6 bases each). This CDR3 spans 17 amino acids. Germline V gene data show CDR1 as SNHLY and CDR2 as FYNNEI. V lost 0 bases to trimming and J lost 1 base, with 16 bases between them. The CDR3 here is CASSEAGSGAGSYEQYF. CDR3 bases: TGTGCCAGCAGTGAAGCGGGGTCGGGGGCAGGATCCTACGAGCAGTACTTC.

In regard to this clonotype: One end of the junction does not line up with germline, which may come from a read error. This chain connects TRBV5-1 to TRBJ2-7; 12 bases are shared with TRBD2. CDR1 is SGHRS and CDR2 is YFSETQ in the germline V gene. The CDR3 totals 16 residues. The CDR3 nucleotides read TGTGCCAGCAGCTCCTCTAGCGGGAGGGCCCGGTACGAGCAGTACTTC. The encoded protein is CASSSSSGRARYEQYF.

This chain connects TRBV2 to TRBJ2-3; D uncertain. This CDR3 has 10 residues. V lost 7 bases and J 3 bases, leaving 2 bases between the germline ends. CDR1 SNHLY and CDR2 FYNNEI come from the germline V gene. Here the CDR3 DNA reads TGTGCCAGCAAAACAGATACGCAGTATTTT. Translating it yields CASKTDTQYF.

The J gene is TRBJ1-6, the V gene TRBV4-1; 11 nucleotides line up with TRBD1. The CDR3 is 15 residues long. The V segment lost 8 bases and the J segment 9 bases; nucleotides outside the gene matches: 9. Germline CDR1 MGHRA, CDR2 YSYEKL. The CDR3 is CASDPGTGGGSPLHF. Here the CDR3 DNA reads TGCGCCAGCGACCCCGGGACAGGGGGTGGTTCACCCCTCCACTTT.

The chain recombines TRBV29-1 with TRBJ1-2; TRBD1 matches at 9 bases. The CDR3 loop spans 12 amino acids. Germline lookup yields CDR1 SQVTM and CDR2 ANQGSEA. V gave up 7 bases and J gave up 8 bases; unmatched junction bases: 8. The DNA for the CDR3 is TGCAGCGCCGAGGGACAGGGTCAAGGCTACACCTTC. The encoded protein is CSAEGQGQGYTF.

This clonotype came up a few times. The V and J genes are TRBV7-9 and TRBJ1-6; 8 bases match TRBD1. The V gene's germline CDR1 is SEHNR and CDR2 FQNEAQ (reference sequence). The CDR3 loop spans 17 amino acids. Losses at the gene ends were 2 bases for V and 8 bases for J; bases not matched to a gene: 11. The CDR3 is CASSLPLGQGRDSPLHF. The DNA for the CDR3 is TGTGCCAGCAGCTTACCTCTAGGACAGGGACGGGATTCACCCCTCCACTTT. The complete variable domain, with remaining parts taken from reference TRBV7-9 and TRBJ1-6, reads DTGVSQNPRHKITKRGQNVTFRCDPISEHNRLYWYRQTLGQGPEFLTYFQNEAQLEKSRLLSDRFSAERPKGSFSTLEIQRTEQGDSAMYLCASSLPLGQGRDSPLHFGNGTRLTVT.

In this sample, this clonotype turned up a few times. The chain combines TRBV5-1 with TRBJ2-7; 9 bases align to TRBD2. The V gene end was trimmed by 2 bases and the J gene end by 4 bases; junction bases not matched to a gene: 7. The CDR3 covers 15 residues. Germline CDR1 SGHRS, CDR2 YFSETQ. In DNA, the CDR3 is TGCGCCAGCAGCTTCGAAGCGGGAGGCTTTTACGAGCAGTACTTC. It codes for CASSFEAGGFYEQYF. The full variable domain, its missing parts supplied by reference TRBV5-1 and TRBJ2-7, is KAGVTQTPRYLIKTRGQQVTLSCSPISGHRSVSWYQQTPGQGLQFLFEYFSETQRNKGNFPGRFSGRQFSNSRSEMNVSTLELGDSALYLCASSFEAGGFYEQYFGPGTRLTVT.

The CDR3 spells CASSSRTGGWQPQHF. The CDR3 DNA sequence: TGTGCCAGCAGCAGTAGAACAGGGGGGTGGCAGCCCCAGCATTTT. V gene TRBV5-6 combines with J gene TRBJ1-5; TRBD1 matches 8 bases. The CDR3 length is 15 residues. Trimming cost V 4 bases and J 7 bases; bases outside gene matches: 10. Per germline, CDR1 SGHDT and CDR2 YYEEEE.

This clonotype has more than one count but fewer than ten. The V call is TRBV9, the J call TRBJ1-2; no clear D. The CDR3 covers 14 residues. Trimming removed 4 bases from V and 2 bases from J, with 12 bases in between. From germline, CDR1 is SGDLS and CDR2 YYNGEE. The CDR3 here is CASSQDGENYGYTF. CDR3 DNA sequence: TGTGCCAGCAGCCAAGACGGCGAGAACTATGGCTACACCTTC.

The rearrangement uses TRBV10-3 and TRBJ2-7, with 13 bases matching TRBD2. Germline V gives CDR1 ENHRY, CDR2 SYGVKD. J was trimmed by 3 bases and V by 2 bases; bases with no gene match: 10. The CDR3 has 18 amino acids. DNA of the CDR3: TGTGCCATCAGTGAGCCTCCCGGACTAGCGGGGGCGGGCTACGAGCAGTACTTC. Translation gives CAISEPPGLAGAGYEQYF.

The V call is TRBV7-6, the J call TRBJ1-5, with 7 positions matching TRBD1. With 4 bases clipped from V and 14 bases from J, the junction kept 11 bases outside the gene matches. CDR3 length: 13 amino acids. CDR1 SGHVS and CDR2 FNYEAQ come from the germline V gene. The DNA of the CDR3 is TGTGCCAGCAGCTCAAGCGGGGACAGCTACGAGCATTTT. Amino acids: CASSSSGDSYEHF.

The sample holds a few counts of this clonotype. The chain joins TRBV12-3 or TRBV12-4 to TRBJ2-7; maybe TRBD1 (5 bases). The V end lost 4 bases, the J end lost 3 bases, and 13 bases lay between the germline ends. This CDR3 has 14 residues. CDR3 residues: CASSSYTGYYEQYF. DNA of the CDR3: TGTGCCAGCAGTTCTTATACAGGTTACTACGAGCAGTACTTC.

J is TRBJ2-2 and V is TRBV7-2; 11 nucleotides match TRBD1. The CDR3 runs 16 residues. CDR1 and CDR2 (germline): SGHTA, FQGNSA. J lost 3 bases, V lost 4 bases, and 4 bases had no gene match. The CDR3 DNA reads as TGTGCCAGCAGCTCTCCGGGACAGGGGGACACCGGGGAGCTGTTTTTT. It is translated as CASSSPGQGDTGELFF.

This clonotype showed up many times. The chain combines TRBV15 with TRBJ1-1; D may be TRBD1 (5 bases). The length of the CDR3 is 13 residues. Per the germline V gene, CDR1 is LNHNV and CDR2 is YYDKDF (reference sequence). The V end lost 0 bases, the J end lost 5 bases, and 7 bases lay between the germline ends. In DNA form, the CDR3 reads TGTGCCACCAGCAGAGAAGACAGTACTGAAGCTTTCTTT. It codes for CATSREDSTEAFF.

This clonotype was counted only a few times. In DNA form, the CDR3 reads TGTGCCAGCACGACTAGCGGGGGAGTTCGGGAGACCCAGTACTTC. Protein product: CASTTSGGVRETQYF. The J gene is TRBJ2-5, the V gene TRBV2, with 12 nucleotides matching TRBD2. With V trimmed by 7 bases and J by 5 bases, 8 bases remained unmatched. Germline lookup yields CDR1 SNHLY and CDR2 FYNNEI. There are 15 residues in the CDR3.

The rearrangement links TRBV7-9 to TRBJ1-1; tentatively, D is TRBD1 (6 bases). CDR3 length equals 16 residues. With 7 bases removed from V and 0 bases from J, the gap between germline ends came to 18 bases. CDR1 is SEHNR and CDR2 is FQNEAQ in the germline V gene (reference sequence). DNA for the CDR3: TGTGCCAGCATCTCCTTACAGGGAAATTTGAACACTGAAGCTTTCTTT. This codes for CASISLQGNLNTEAFF.

On this clonotype itself: Germline is not matched at one junction end, which may reflect a read error. The CDR3 bases are TGTGCCGGCAGCCCGGGGGGCGAAAAACTGTTTTTT. Protein sequence: CAGSPGGEKLFF. This chain uses TRBV2 with TRBJ1-4; D may be TRBD1 (6 bases). Looked up from germline, CDR1 is SNHLY and CDR2 is FYNNEI. The CDR3 loop spans 12 amino acids.

This clonotype was recorded many times. The V gene is TRBV24-1, the J gene TRBJ1-1; the D gene is possibly TRBD1 (5 bases). The CDR3 runs to 14 residues. The V end was cut by 2 bases, the J end by 2 bases, with 8 bases between. Germline V gene lookup returns CDR1 KGHDR and CDR2 SFDVKD. CDR3 sequence reads: CATSDSGDNTEAFF. The CDR3 coding sequence is TGTGCCACCAGTGATTCTGGGGACAACACTGAAGCTTTCTTT.

This clonotype was counted ten times or more. The rearrangement joins TRBV7-9 to TRBJ1-5; no clear D. The V end was cut by 3 bases, the J end by 7 bases, with 7 bases between. Germline V CDR1 and CDR2: SEHNR, FQNEAQ (reference sequence). The CDR3 extends over 12 amino acids. The CDR3 loop reads CASSFSQQPQHF. DNA for the CDR3: TGTGCCAGCAGCTTTTCACAGCAGCCCCAGCATTTT.

The chain carries TRBV6-1 and TRBJ1-6; tentative D call: TRBD1 (5 bases). Trimming shortened V by 5 bases and J by 2 bases, and 10 bases separated the two germline ends. The CDR3 extends over 15 amino acids. Germline CDR1 and CDR2: MNHNS and SASEGT. The CDR3 DNA reads TGTGCCAGCAGTTCAGGGATCCCCTATAATTCACCCCTCCACTTT. Residues: CASSSGIPYNSPLHF.

The table lists this clonotype with a few counts. This chain links TRBV20-1 with TRBJ1-2; TRBD1 is a possible D gene (5 bases). Trimming took 2 bases from V and 1 from J, leaving 17 bases between them. Germline V gene lookup returns CDR1 DFQATT and CDR2 SNEGSKA (reference sequence). This CDR3 is 16 amino acids long. CDR3 in amino acids: CSARLLLGLLNYGYTF. The DNA for the CDR3 is TGCAGTGCTAGACTCCTTTTGGGACTCCTTAACTATGGCTACACCTTC.

The chain's CDR3 is CASSQDGTGGTEAFF. DNA of the CDR3: TGTGCCAGCAGCCAAGACGGAACCGGGGGGACTGAAGCTTTCTTT. The chain has TRBV3-1 and TRBJ1-1; tentative D call: TRBD1 (5 bases). Germline lookup yields CDR1 LGHDT and CDR2 YNNKEL (reference sequence). The V gene lost 0 bases and the J gene lost 5 bases, with 13 bases spanning the gap. The CDR3 has 15 residues.